This T cell receptor (beta chain) was obtained from a study of blood T cell repertoires in COVID-19. Overall study context: Samples taken during acute and convalescent COVID-19 were collected in the United States, Italy and Spain. PBMCs, B-cell-depleted T cells, or T cells provided the cDNA or gDNA that made up the material.

Methods used by the authors: Amplification with reference gene primers provided the estimates of nucleated cell counts. TCRdb's table, derived via immunoSEQ multiplex PCR, lists solely in-frame clones and lacks some. D and trimming were read from the DNA, whereas the V and J calls and clone size are those reported in that table. The sample lists 140,000 to 150,000 clones, roughly 80% occurring once. Germline V gene sequence: CDR1 GTSNPN, CDR2 SVGIG (reference sequence). The trim removed 1 base at V and 4 bases at J, leaving 7 bases unmatched. This CDR3 is 15 amino acids long. This clone was detected once.

This TCR was recovered from a man in his 70s who had recovered from COVID-19. Sequenced sample: peripheral blood. This chain links TRBV30 with TRBJ1-3; 7 bases agree with TRBD1. The CDR3 loop is CAWSGGGASGNTIYF. The CDR3 nucleotides read TGTGCCTGGAGTGGAGGGGGCGCGTCGGGAAACACCATATATTTT.